These 2 T cell receptor beta chains originate from one sample sequenced in a study of blood T cell repertoires in COVID-19. Profiling relied on immunoSEQ multiplex PCR, and the TCRdb table lists in-frame clones only, not all of them. The repertoire consists of about 61,000 clones, with roughly 86% occurring once and the leading ten covering about 20%. Sequencing used peripheral blood. These receptors all come from a woman aged 45-59 years with active or convalescent COVID-19.

This sequence joins TRBV11-2 and TRBJ1-2, with 9 bases matching TRBD1. CDR3 size: 18 residues. CDR1 and CDR2 from the germline V gene are SGHAT and FQNNGV. Trimming cost V 2 bases and J 7 bases; bases outside gene matches: 17. CDR3 sequence (DNA): TGTGCCAGCAGCTTAATTAACCAAATGAAACAGGGGGCAGGTGGCTACACCTTC. Its translation is CASSLINQMKQGAGGYTF.

The rearrangement uses TRBV15 and TRBJ2-1; the D gene is possibly TRBD1 (6 bases). With 1 base removed from V and 3 bases from J, the gap between germline ends came to 19 bases. Germline V gene lookup returns CDR1 LNHNV and CDR2 YYDKDF (reference sequence). This CDR3 spans 18 amino acids. The CDR3 DNA reads as TGTGCCACCAGCAGAGGAGGACGACCCGGGACACTCTACAATGAGCAGTTCTTC. Its translation: CATSRGGRPGTLYNEQFF. The full variable domain, completed using reference TRBV15 and TRBJ2-1, is DAMVIQNPRYQVTQFGKPVTLSCSQTLNHNVMYWYQQKSSQAPKLLFHYYDKDFNNEADTPDNFQSRRPNTSFCFLDIRSPGLGDTAMYLCATSRGGRPGTLYNEQFFGPGTRLTVL.